This TCR beta chain derives from a study of T-cell memory formation after mild COVID-19. TCRdb redid the calling of the 5' RACE reads with MiXCR, one entry per CDR3 protein. The repertoire holds about half a million distinct CDR3 sequences, with 15% to 20% as singletons. A few counts support this clonotype. This TCR came from an adult woman who had mild COVID-19 (a few samples of this study predate the infection). Cell type and time point are not known. Input material: PBMCs or a T cell subset sorted from them (not recorded which).

The CDR3 sequence is CASSVVGGMATDTQYF. The DNA of the CDR3 is TGTGCCAGCAGCGTAGTGGGCGGGATGGCGACAGATACGCAGTATTTT. The gene calls are TRBV9 and TRBJ2-3, with D perhaps TRBD2 (6 bases). V was shortened by 0 bases and J by 3 bases, with 14 bases between the two germline ends. Germline V gene data show CDR1 as SGDLS and CDR2 as YYNGEE. The CDR3 extends over 16 amino acids.